A single sample is the source of the 11 T cell receptor beta chains below, sequenced in a study of T cells in Graves' hyperthyroidism and ophthalmopathy. Using RNA transcripts as the source, TCR beta CDR3 regions were amplified. With the HTBI primer set, the TCR CDR3 went through a first round of RT-PCR. In TCRdb, the multiplex PCR reads were re-called with MiXCR into one record per CDR3 protein. The sample yields about 600,000 distinct CDR3 sequences, 15% to 20% seen once. Sequenced input: blood. The receptors stem from a woman in her forties with Graves' ophthalmopathy.

This chain joins TRBV10-3 and TRBJ2-3; no clear D. Germline V gene lookup returns CDR1 ENHRY and CDR2 SYGVKD. V dropped 3 bases and J dropped 2 bases, with 9 bases sitting between them. The CDR3 has 14 amino acids. Here the CDR3 reads CAISDGVTTDTQYF. The CDR3, as DNA: TGTGCCATCAGTGATGGGGTGACCACAGATACGCAGTATTTT.

This clonotype occurred many times. This chain links TRBV27 with TRBJ2-3; TRBD1 agrees at 10 bases. V lost 0 bases and J lost 7; bases outside the gene matches: 1. CDR3 size: 14 residues. Germline V gene sequence: CDR1 MNHEY, CDR2 SMNVEV (reference sequence). The CDR3 spells CASSLSGQGNTQYF. Here the CDR3 DNA reads TGTGCCAGCAGTTTATCGGGACAGGGGAATACGCAGTATTTT.

This clonotype was seen repeatedly, ten times or more. This chain joins TRBV7-6 and TRBJ1-1; 7 nucleotides align to TRBD1. The CDR3 is made up of 18 amino acids. After removal of 5 bases from V and 4 bases from J, the junction contained 19 bases not matched to a gene. Germline CDR1 is SGHVS and CDR2 is FNYEAQ. CDR3: CASSPAPGLRAGGTEAFF. The CDR3 DNA reads TGTGCCAGCAGCCCCGCCCCGGGACTCAGGGCAGGGGGCACTGAAGCTTTCTTT.

This clonotype was recorded only once. This rearrangement joins TRBV2 to TRBJ2-1; 12 bases match TRBD2. Germline CDR1 reads SNHLY; CDR2 reads FYNNEI. The CDR3 sequence is 18 residues long. With V trimmed by 6 bases and J by 4 bases, 13 bases remained unmatched. The CDR3 coding sequence is TGTGCCAGCAGCCGCGGGACTAGCGGGCGGGGAGCATACAATGAGCAGTTCTTC. It yields the protein CASSRGTSGRGAYNEQFF. Supplemented by reference TRBV2 and TRBJ2-1, the full variable domain reads EPEVTQTPSHQVTQMGQEVILRCVPISNHLYFYWYRQILGQKVEFLVSFYNNEISEKSEIFDDQFSVERPDGSNFTLKIRSTKLEDSAMYFCASSRGTSGRGAYNEQFFGPGTRLTVL.

The sample holds many counts of this clonotype. This chain links TRBV28 with TRBJ2-7; TRBD2 is a possible D gene (7 bases). The CDR3 is 16 amino acids. Trimming removed 3 bases at V and 6 bases at J, with 21 bases between. Germline lookup yields CDR1 MDHEN and CDR2 SYDVKM. The chain's CDR3 is CASSFGGPGTFSEQYF. In DNA, the CDR3 is TGTGCCAGCAGTTTCGGGGGGCCCGGGACCTTCAGCGAGCAGTACTTC.

This clonotype was seen at least ten times. The J gene is TRBJ2-1, the V gene TRBV5-1; D gene unclear. Per the germline V gene, CDR1 is SGHRS and CDR2 is YFSETQ. The V end was cut by 6 bases, the J end by 6 bases, with 22 bases between. The CDR3 extends over 16 amino acids. CDR3 region: CASILGSGLGSNEQFF. The CDR3 nucleotides read TGCGCCAGCATCCTCGGATCCGGCTTAGGGTCCAATGAGCAGTTCTTC.

This clonotype appeared many times. The chain joins TRBV20-1 to TRBJ2-3; D uncertain. CDR1 and CDR2 from the germline V gene are DFQATT and SNEGSKA (reference sequence). The V end lost 3 bases, the J end lost 4 bases, and 11 bases lay between the germline ends. The CDR3 is 13 residues long. This CDR3 reads CSARSILADTQYF. DNA of the CDR3: TGCAGTGCTAGGTCAATCTTAGCAGATACGCAGTATTTT.

The chain has TRBV5-1 and TRBJ2-3, with 13 bases aligning to TRBD2. CDR1 SGHRS and CDR2 YFSETQ come from the germline V gene. The CDR3 spans 16 residues. The V segment lost 4 bases and the J segment 6 bases; nucleotides outside the gene matches: 8. The CDR3 DNA follows: TGCGCCAGCAGCCACGGGACTAGCGGGACGGTGGATACGCAGTATTTT. Its translation: CASSHGTSGTVDTQYF.

The genes are TRBV12-3 or TRBV12-4 and TRBJ1-2; 7 positions match TRBD1. The CDR3 has 15 residues. The V and J ends lost 6 bases and 7 bases, in that order; junction bases with no gene match: 14. CDR3 residues: CASRSGGLVVSGYTF. The CDR3 DNA is TGTGCCAGCAGGTCAGGGGGGCTTGTAGTGAGTGGCTACACCTTC.

This chain connects TRBV7-8 to TRBJ2-1, with a tentative D call TRBD1 (6 bases). This CDR3 has 13 residues. V gave up 5 bases and J gave up 5 bases, with 10 bases separating them. Per the germline V gene, CDR1 is SGHVS and CDR2 is FQNEAQ. For the CDR3, the DNA is TGTGCCAGCAGCCGGGACACCGACAATGAGCAGTTCTTC. It translates to CASSRDTDNEQFF. The variable domain in full, with the rest retrieved from reference TRBV7-8 and TRBJ2-1, is GAGVSQSPRYKVAKRGQDVALRCDPISGHVSLFWYQQALGQGPEFLTYFQNEAQLDKSGLPSDRFFAERPEGSVSTLKIQRTQQEDSAVYLCASSRDTDNEQFFGPGTRLTVL.

The rearrangement joins TRBV10-2 to TRBJ2-7; D is unclear. The V gene lost 6 bases and the J gene lost 3 bases, with 15 bases spanning the gap. The CDR3 is made up of 14 amino acids. Germline CDR1 WSHSY, CDR2 SAAADI. The CDR3 protein is CASRPASRSYEQYF. The CDR3 nucleotides read TGCGCCAGCAGACCGGCTAGTAGAAGCTACGAGCAGTACTTC.